This T cell receptor beta chain was observed in a study of technical replicates of blood from a few donors. The method was immunoSEQ multiplex PCR; TCRdb's version includes in-frame clones alone and lacks a portion of them. Of 75,000 to 95,000 clones in the sample, 75% to 95% are singletons; the top ten hold roughly 0.27%. The V gene end was trimmed by 1 base and the J gene end by 5 bases; junction bases not matched to a gene: 5. The CDR3 contains 15 residues. Germline values: CDR1 MNHNS, CDR2 SASEGT. Specimen: T cells isolated from PBMCs. The chain has TRBV6-1 and TRBJ1-1, with 9 bases matching TRBD1. The TCR was taken from a human donor in good health. CDR3 loop: CASSEGDRAGTEAFF. The CDR3 DNA reads TGTGCCAGCAGTGAAGGGGACAGGGCCGGGACTGAAGCTTTCTTT.